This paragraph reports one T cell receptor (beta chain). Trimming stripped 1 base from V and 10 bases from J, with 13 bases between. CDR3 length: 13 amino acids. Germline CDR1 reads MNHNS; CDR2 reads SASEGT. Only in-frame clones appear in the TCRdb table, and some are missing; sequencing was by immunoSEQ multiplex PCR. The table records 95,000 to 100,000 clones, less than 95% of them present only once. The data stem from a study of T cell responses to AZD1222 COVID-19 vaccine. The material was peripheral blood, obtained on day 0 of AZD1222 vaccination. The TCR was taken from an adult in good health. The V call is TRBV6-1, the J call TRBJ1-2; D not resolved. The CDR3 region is CASSEGSGSVYTF. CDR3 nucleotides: TGTGCCAGCAGTGAAGGTTCGGGCTCCGTCTACACCTTC.